This TCR beta chain was documented in a study of T cells after posttransplantation cyclophosphamide. Regarding the study as a whole: After PTCy, TRB diversity resembled that of CNI/methotrexate controls.

This clone has ten or more counts. Antigen unknown. Measured with immunoSEQ multiplex PCR; TCRdb has only the in-frame clones, and not every one. Singletons are absent from the sample, which has about 40,000 clones. With 1 base removed from V and 6 bases from J, the gap between germline ends came to 15 bases. Germline V lookup: CDR1 MGHRA, CDR2 YSYEKL. The CDR3 consists of 15 residues. V usage is TRBV4-1 and J usage is TRBJ1-1; D possibly corresponds to TRBD1 (5 bases). Specimen: PBMCs. This TCR came from a woman in her 50s in good health and a related stem cell transplant donor. The CDR3 here is CASSQVTGKVPEAFF. The CDR3 nucleotides read TGCGCCAGCAGCCAAGTTACAGGAAAGGTCCCTGAAGCTTTCTTT.